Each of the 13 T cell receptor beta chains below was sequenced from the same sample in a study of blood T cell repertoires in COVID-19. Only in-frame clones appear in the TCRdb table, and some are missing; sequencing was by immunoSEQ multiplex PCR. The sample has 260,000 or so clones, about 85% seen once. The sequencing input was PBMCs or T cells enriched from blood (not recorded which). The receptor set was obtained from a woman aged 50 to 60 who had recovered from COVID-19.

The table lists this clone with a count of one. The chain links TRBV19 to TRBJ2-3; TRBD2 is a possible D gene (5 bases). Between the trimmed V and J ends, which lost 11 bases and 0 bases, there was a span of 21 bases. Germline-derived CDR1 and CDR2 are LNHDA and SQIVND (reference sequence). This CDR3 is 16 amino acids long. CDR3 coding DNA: TGTGCCTGCTCTGGCGGGCCTGCAACTAGCACAGATACGCAGTATTTT. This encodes CACSGGPATSTDTQYF.

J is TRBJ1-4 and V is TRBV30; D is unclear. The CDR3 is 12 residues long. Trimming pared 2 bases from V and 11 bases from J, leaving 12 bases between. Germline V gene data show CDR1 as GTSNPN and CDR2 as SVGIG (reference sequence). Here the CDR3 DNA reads TGTGCCTGGAGTCAGAACAACGGGAAACTGTTTTTT. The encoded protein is CAWSQNNGKLFF. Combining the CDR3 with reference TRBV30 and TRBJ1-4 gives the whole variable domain SQTIHQWPATLVQPVGSPLSLECTVEGTSNPNLYWYRQAAGRGLQLLFYSVGIGQISSEVPQNLSASRPQDRQFILSSKKLLLSDSGFYLCAWSQNNGKLFFGSGTQLSVL.

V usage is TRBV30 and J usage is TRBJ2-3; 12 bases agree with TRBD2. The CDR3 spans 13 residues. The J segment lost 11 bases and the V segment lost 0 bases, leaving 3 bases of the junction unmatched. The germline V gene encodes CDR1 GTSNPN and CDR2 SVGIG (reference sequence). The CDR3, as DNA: TGTGCCTGGAGTGTACTAGCGGGGGGCCAGCAGTATTTT. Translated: CAWSVLAGGQQYF.

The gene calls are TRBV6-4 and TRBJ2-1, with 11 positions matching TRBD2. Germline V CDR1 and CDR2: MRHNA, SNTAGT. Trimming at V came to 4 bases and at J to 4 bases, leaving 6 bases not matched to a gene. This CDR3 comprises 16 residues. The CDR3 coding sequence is TGTGCCAGCAGTGGGCTAGCGGGAGGTGCATACAATGAGCAGTTCTTC. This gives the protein CASSGLAGGAYNEQFF.

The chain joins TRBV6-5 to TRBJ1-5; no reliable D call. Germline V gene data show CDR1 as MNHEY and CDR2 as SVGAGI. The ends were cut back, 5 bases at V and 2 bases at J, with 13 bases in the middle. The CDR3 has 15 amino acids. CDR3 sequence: CASSPVRVGNQPQHF. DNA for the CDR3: TGTGCCAGCAGTCCGGTGAGGGTTGGCAATCAGCCCCAGCATTTT.

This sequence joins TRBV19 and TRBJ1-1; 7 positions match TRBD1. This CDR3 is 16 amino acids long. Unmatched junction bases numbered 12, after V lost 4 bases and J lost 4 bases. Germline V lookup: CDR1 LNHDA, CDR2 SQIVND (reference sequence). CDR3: CASSTQKTGWGTEAFF. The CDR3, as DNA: TGTGCCAGTAGTACCCAAAAGACAGGGTGGGGCACTGAAGCTTTCTTT.

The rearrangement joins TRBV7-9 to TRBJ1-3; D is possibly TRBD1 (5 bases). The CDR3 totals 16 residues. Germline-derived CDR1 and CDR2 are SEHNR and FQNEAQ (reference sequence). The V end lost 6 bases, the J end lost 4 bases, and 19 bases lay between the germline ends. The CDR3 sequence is CASSFPTGGSGNTIYF. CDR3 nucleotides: TGTGCCAGCAGTTTTCCTACCGGGGGTTCGGGAAACACCATATATTTT.

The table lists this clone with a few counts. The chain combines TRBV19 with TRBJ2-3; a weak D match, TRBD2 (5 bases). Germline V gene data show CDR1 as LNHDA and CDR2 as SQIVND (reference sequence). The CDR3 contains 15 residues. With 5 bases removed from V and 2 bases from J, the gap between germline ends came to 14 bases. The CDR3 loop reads CASSAPERNTDTQYF. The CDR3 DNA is TGTGCCAGTAGTGCCCCCGAGCGGAACACAGATACGCAGTATTTT.

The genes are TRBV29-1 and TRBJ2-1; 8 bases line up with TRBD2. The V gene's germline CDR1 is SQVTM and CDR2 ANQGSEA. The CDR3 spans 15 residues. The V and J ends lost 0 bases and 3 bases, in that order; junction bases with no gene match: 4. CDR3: CSVEDSAGGYNEQFF. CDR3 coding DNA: TGCAGCGTTGAAGATTCGGCGGGGGGCTACAATGAGCAGTTCTTC.

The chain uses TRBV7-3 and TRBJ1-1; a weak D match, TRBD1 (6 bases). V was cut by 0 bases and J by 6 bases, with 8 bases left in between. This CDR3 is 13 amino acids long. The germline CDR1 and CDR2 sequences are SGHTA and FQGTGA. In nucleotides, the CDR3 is TGTGCCAGCAGCTTAACACGGACAGCTGAAGCTTTCTTT. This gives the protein CASSLTRTAEAFF.

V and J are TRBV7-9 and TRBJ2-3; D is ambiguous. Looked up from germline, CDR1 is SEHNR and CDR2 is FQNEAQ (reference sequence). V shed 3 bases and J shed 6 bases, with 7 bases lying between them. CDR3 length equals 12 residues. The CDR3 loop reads CASSLSRDTQYF. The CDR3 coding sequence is TGTGCCAGCAGCTTGTCGCGGGATACGCAGTATTTT. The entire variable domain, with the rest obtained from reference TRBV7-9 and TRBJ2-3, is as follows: DTGVSQNPRHKITKRGQNVTFRCDPISEHNRLYWYRQTLGQGPEFLTYFQNEAQLEKSRLLSDRFSAERPKGSFSTLEIQRTEQGDSAMYLCASSLSRDTQYFGPGTRLTVL.

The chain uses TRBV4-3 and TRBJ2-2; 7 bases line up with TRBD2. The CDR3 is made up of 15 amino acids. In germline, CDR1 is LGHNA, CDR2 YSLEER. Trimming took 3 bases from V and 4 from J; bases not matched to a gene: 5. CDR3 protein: CASSQNGGGTGELFF. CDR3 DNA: TGCGCCAGCAGCCAGAATGGGGGGGGCACCGGGGAGCTGTTTTTT.

The CDR3 nucleotides read TGCAGTGCTAGTCTGGGTTTCGGAGCTGAAGCTTTCTTT. Protein: CSASLGFGAEAFF. The rearrangement links TRBV20-1 to TRBJ1-1, with D uncertain. The CDR3 runs 13 residues. Trimming stripped 3 bases from V and 6 bases from J, with 14 bases between. CDR1 and CDR2 from the germline V gene are DFQATT and SNEGSKA (reference sequence).